The clone carrying this T cell receptor (beta chain) has at least ten counts. TCRbeta library preparation incorporated unique molecular identifiers. TCRdb processed the PCR reads anew with MiXCR; each CDR3 protein has one entry. This table has some 75,000 distinct CDR3 sequences, about 7.3% appearing once. Germline V gene data show CDR1 as DFQATT and CDR2 as SNEGSKA (reference sequence). V lost 4 bases and J lost 9; bases outside the gene matches: 12. The CDR3 sequence is 14 residues long. These data come from a study of T-cell reconstitution after alpha-beta-depleted transplantation in children. The sequenced sample was PBMCs from the stem cell graft donor, obtained from the stem cell graft. The chain combines TRBV20-1 with TRBJ2-1, with 7 bases identical to TRBD2. This TCR came from a human donor who donated a stem cell graft to a child with acute lymphoblastic leukemia. Here the CDR3 DNA reads TGCAGTGCTATAATAGGGGCGGGAGTAACTGAGCAGTTCTTC. This translates into CSAIIGAGVTEQFF.